What follows are 27 T cell receptor beta chains derived from one specimen sequenced in a study of regulatory T cells in long-lasting Graves disease. Regarding time point: newly diagnosed GD, antithyroid drugs for less than 3 months. Scientists built the TCR library using RNA that was extracted from PBMCs. In building TCR beta libraries, iRepertoire HTBI primers were used together with Arm-PCR of CDR3 regions. MiXCR, applied by TCRdb to the multiplex PCR reads, yields one record per CDR3 protein. The repertoire consists of about 370,000 distinct CDR3 sequences, with roughly 16% occurring once and the leading ten covering approximately 22%. This specimen consisted of peripheral blood mononuclear cells (PBMCs), obtained at new diagnosis, from a patient treated with antithyroid drugs. These receptors originate from a female donor with Graves disease.

The chain is built from TRBV4-1 and TRBJ2-7; D is possibly TRBD1 (6 bases). The CDR3 loop spans 13 amino acids. Germline values: CDR1 MGHRA, CDR2 YSYEKL. V was shortened by 3 bases and J by 6 bases, with 12 bases between the two germline ends. CDR3 loop: CASSQTQGSEQYF. CDR3 DNA sequence: TGCGCCAGCAGCCAGACCCAGGGGAGCGAGCAGTACTTC.

This clonotype came up many times. J is TRBJ2-3 and V is TRBV20-1; D uncertain. The CDR3 extends over 14 amino acids. The V gene's germline CDR1 is DFQATT and CDR2 SNEGSKA (reference sequence). Trimming left V 5 bases short and J 3 bases short, with 15 bases between. For the CDR3, the DNA is TGCAGTGCTGCCGTTCCCTTGGGGACAGATACGCAGTATTTT. This translates into CSAAVPLGTDTQYF.

This clonotype was seen repeatedly, ten times or more. The V call is TRBV27, the J call TRBJ2-7; 7 positions match TRBD1. The ends lost 5 bases at V and 1 base at J; junction bases unmatched: 5. The CDR3 length is 14 residues. Germline CDR1 and CDR2: MNHEY and SMNVEV (reference sequence). DNA for the CDR3: TGTGCCAGCAGTAGCCGACAGGGTTCCTACGAGCAGTACTTC. Its translation: CASSSRQGSYEQYF.

This clonotype was counted only a few times. The chain couples TRBV27 to TRBJ1-2; D is unclear. The CDR3 is 13 residues long. CDR1 is MNHEY and CDR2 is SMNVEV in the germline V gene (reference sequence). Trimming stripped 3 bases from V and 3 bases from J, with 8 bases between. DNA of the CDR3: TGTGCCAGCAGTTTCGACCGATACTATGGCTACACCTTC. Amino acids: CASSFDRYYGYTF.

This clonotype was counted at least ten times. The chain uses TRBV7-2 and TRBJ1-3; D is unclear. Looked up from germline, CDR1 is SGHTA and CDR2 is FQGNSA. Trimming cost V 6 bases and J 4 bases, with 7 bases left between them. The CDR3 loop spans 12 amino acids. CDR3 residues: CASRTAGNTIYF. The DNA of the CDR3 is TGTGCCAGCAGGACGGCGGGAAACACCATATATTTT.

This clonotype showed up many times. The V and J genes are TRBV7-9 and TRBJ2-1; D is ambiguous. The ends were cut back, 7 bases at V and 9 bases at J, with 10 bases in the middle. Germline V gene lookup returns CDR1 SEHNR and CDR2 FQNEAQ (reference sequence). The CDR3 runs 11 residues. The CDR3 is CASTSRAEQFF. The CDR3 DNA sequence: TGTGCCAGCACGTCTCGGGCTGAGCAGTTCTTC.

This clonotype was found many times. The J gene is TRBJ2-1, the V gene TRBV6-1, with D possibly matching TRBD2 (6 bases). CDR3 size: 16 residues. The V gene's germline CDR1 is MNHNS and CDR2 SASEGT. Trimming took off 5 bases at V and 4 bases at J, with 18 bases between the two ends. The CDR3 DNA reads TGTGCCAGCAGTCGGGTCGGACTATCCCCTTACAATGAGCAGTTCTTC. Translated: CASSRVGLSPYNEQFF.

The chain recombines TRBV2 with TRBJ1-4; TRBD1 matches 7 bases. The CDR3 runs 15 residues. Germline lookup yields CDR1 SNHLY and CDR2 FYNNEI. V gave up 6 bases and J gave up 7 bases; unmatched junction bases: 11. The CDR3 sequence: CASRPNTGVGEKLFF. The CDR3 DNA sequence: TGTGCCAGCAGACCGAACACAGGGGTCGGTGAAAAACTGTTTTTT.

The gene calls are TRBV20-1 and TRBJ1-6; D is ambiguous. The germline gives CDR1 DFQATT, CDR2 SNEGSKA (reference sequence). The CDR3 has 14 residues. Trimming stripped 2 bases from V and 7 bases from J, with 12 bases between. CDR3 protein: CSARRGPVNSPLHF. CDR3 nucleotides: TGCAGTGCTAGAAGAGGGCCGGTAAATTCACCCCTCCACTTT.

This clonotype has at least ten counts. The V gene is TRBV2, the J gene TRBJ2-3, with TRBD2 matching over 9 bases. CDR1 is SNHLY and CDR2 is FYNNEI in the germline V gene. This CDR3 region has 14 residues. The V gene end was trimmed by 4 bases and the J gene end by 11 bases; junction bases not matched to a gene: 10. CDR3 amino acids: CASSVSSGAAKQYF. CDR3 sequence (DNA): TGTGCCAGCAGTGTTTCTAGCGGGGCCGCGAAGCAGTATTTT.

The J gene is TRBJ1-1, the V gene TRBV10-2; D is unresolved. V was cut by 6 bases and J by 2 bases, with 16 bases left in between. The CDR3 extends over 15 amino acids. Germline V lookup: CDR1 WSHSY, CDR2 SAAADI. Here the CDR3 DNA reads TGCGCCAGCAGCACCCATTCGGTGGGAAACACTGAAGCTTTCTTT. Its translation: CASSTHSVGNTEAFF.

This clonotype was recorded at least ten times. The V gene is TRBV11-2, the J gene TRBJ2-1; tentatively, D is TRBD1 (5 bases). The CDR3 is 14 residues long. Germline V gene sequence: CDR1 SGHAT, CDR2 FQNNGV. Trimming stripped 0 bases from V and 15 bases from J, with 18 bases between. The CDR3 DNA sequence: TGTGCCAGCAGCTTAGATCTAGGGGCGCATCGAAGGTTCTTC. Protein sequence: CASSLDLGAHRRFF.

This clonotype was counted a few times. The rearrangement links TRBV6-9 to TRBJ2-2; D remains unclear. CDR1 is MNHGY and CDR2 is SVAAGI in the germline V gene. Trimming took off 3 bases at V and 5 bases at J, with 10 bases between the two ends. The CDR3 totals 14 residues. This CDR3 reads CASSYGPGTGELFF. The CDR3 DNA follows: TGTGCCAGCAGTTACGGTCCGGGTACCGGGGAGCTGTTTTTT.

This clonotype was seen ten or more times. V gene TRBV9 combines with J gene TRBJ1-2; perhaps TRBD1 as D (5 bases). The CDR3 totals 14 residues. With 0 bases removed from V and 4 bases from J, the gap between germline ends came to 10 bases. The germline V gene encodes CDR1 SGDLS and CDR2 YYNGEE. The CDR3 protein is CASSVGGGLYGYTF. The CDR3 nucleotides read TGTGCCAGCAGCGTAGGGGGCGGGCTCTATGGCTACACCTTC. The variable domain in full, completed from reference TRBV9 and TRBJ1-2, reads DSGVTQTPKHLITATGQRVTLRCSPRSGDLSVYWYQQSLDQGLQFLIQYYNGEERAKGNILERFSAQQFPDLHSELNLSSLELGDSALYFCASSVGGGLYGYTFGSGTRLTVV.

This clonotype was detected many times. The rearrangement uses TRBV9 and TRBJ1-3; 7 positions agree with TRBD1. Germline V gives CDR1 SGDLS, CDR2 YYNGEE. V was clipped by 4 bases and J by 3 bases; unmatched bases: 7. The CDR3 consists of 15 residues. CDR3 region: CASSFSSGGGNTIYF. Here the CDR3 DNA reads TGTGCCAGCAGCTTTAGCTCAGGGGGTGGAAACACCATATATTTT.

This rearrangement joins TRBV4-3 to TRBJ2-3; D remains ambiguous. The germline gives CDR1 LGHNA, CDR2 YSLEER. The CDR3 runs to 14 residues. The V end was cut by 1 base, the J end by 6 bases, with 11 bases between. The CDR3 spells CASSQGSSLDTQYF. The CDR3 coding sequence is TGCGCCAGCAGCCAAGGTAGTAGCTTGGATACGCAGTATTTT.

The J gene is TRBJ2-5, the V gene TRBV7-2, with TRBD2 identical over 10 bases. The CDR3 has 17 residues. Trimming removed 3 bases from V and 2 bases from J; junction bases left unmatched: 9. The V gene's germline CDR1 is SGHTA and CDR2 FQGNSA. The CDR3 nucleotides read TGTGCCAGCAGCTTTGTCTTAGCGGGAGGACCTCAAGAGACCCAGTACTTC. The encoded protein is CASSFVLAGGPQETQYF. Together with reference TRBV7-2 and TRBJ2-5, the CDR3 gives the full variable domain: GAGVSQSPSNKVTEKGKDVELRCDPISGHTALYWYRQSLGQGLEFLIYFQGNSAPDKSGLPSDRFSAERTGGSVSTLTIQRTQQEDSAVYLCASSFVLAGGPQETQYFGPGTRLLVL.

This clonotype was seen many times. This chain joins TRBV30 and TRBJ1-4; 7 bases are a match to TRBD1. Germline values: CDR1 GTSNPN, CDR2 SVGIG (reference sequence). The CDR3 totals 15 residues. V lost 1 base to trimming and J lost 7 bases; unmatched junction nucleotides: 9. The CDR3 nucleotides read TGTGCCTGGAGTGGGTTCCAGGGGGGTTTTGAAAAACTGTTTTTT. This codes for CAWSGFQGGFEKLFF.

There are many counts of this clonotype. This chain links TRBV2 with TRBJ1-1; weak D call: TRBD1 (6 bases). Germline V lookup: CDR1 SNHLY, CDR2 FYNNEI. This CDR3 is 14 amino acids long. The V end was cut by 1 base, the J end by 5 bases, with 11 bases between. CDR3 protein: CASSEVGGRTEAFF. The DNA for the CDR3 is TGTGCCAGCAGTGAAGTAGGGGGTCGGACTGAAGCTTTCTTT.

The chain combines TRBV5-4 with TRBJ2-1; the D gene is possibly TRBD1 (6 bases). CDR3 length: 13 residues. The V end lost 5 bases, the J end lost 9 bases, and 15 bases lay between the germline ends. CDR1 is SGHNT, CDR2 YYREEE, per germline (reference sequence). CDR3 DNA sequence: TGTGCCAGCAGTCACAGGGACCAGACTGAGCAGTTCTTC. Protein product: CASSHRDQTEQFF.

Concerning this clonotype: One junction end disagrees with the germline gene, perhaps due to a read error. The genes are TRBV6-1 and TRBJ1-1; a weak D match, TRBD1 (5 bases). The CDR3 spans 14 residues. Germline loops: CDR1 MNHNS, CDR2 SASEGT. The CDR3 is CASRVGHLKPETFF. In nucleotides, the CDR3 is TGTGCCAGCCGAGTGGGGCACCTGAAACCTGAAACTTTCTTT.

The rearrangement links TRBV28 to TRBJ2-6; tentatively, D is TRBD2 (7 bases). This CDR3 has 16 amino acids. The germline CDR1 and CDR2 sequences are MDHEN and SYDVKM. V was pared by 3 bases and J by 2 bases, with 11 bases between. CDR3 coding DNA: TGTGCCAGCAGTTTTCGGGGGGCAACTGGGGCCAACGTCCTGACTTTC. The encoded protein is CASSFRGATGANVLTF.

This clonotype was observed a handful of times. The chain couples TRBV18 to TRBJ1-1; D possibly corresponds to TRBD1 (6 bases). The CDR3 covers 15 residues. Trimming stripped 6 bases from V and 2 bases from J, with 16 bases between. Germline loops: CDR1 KGHSH, CDR2 LQKENI. Here the CDR3 DNA reads TGTGCCAGCTCCCTTACCATGGGGGGCAACACTGAAGCTTTCTTT. This translates into CASSLTMGGNTEAFF.

The table lists this clonotype with many counts. One end of the junction varies from germline; a read error may be responsible. The CDR3 region has the DNA TGCAGTGCTGACAGGGGAAGCTTC. Translated: CSADRGSF. This chain links TRBV20-1 with TRBJ1-2; the match to TRBD1 covers 8 bases. Germline V gene data show CDR1 as DFQATT and CDR2 as SNEGSKA (reference sequence). The CDR3 is 8 residues long.

The V call is TRBV7-2, the J call TRBJ2-5, with 9 nucleotides matching TRBD2. CDR3 length equals 16 residues. V was clipped by 1 base and J by 0 bases; unmatched bases: 3. Per germline, CDR1 SGHTA and CDR2 FQGNSA. CDR3 coding DNA: TGTGCCAGCAGCTTAGAGCTAGCGGGGTACCAAGAGACCCAGTACTTC. It specifies CASSLELAGYQETQYF.

The table lists this clonotype with many counts. The chain combines TRBV27 with TRBJ2-7; 7 nucleotides match TRBD1. From germline, CDR1 is MNHEY and CDR2 SMNVEV (reference sequence). J gave up 6 bases and V 5 bases, and 4 bases lay outside the gene matches. The CDR3 is 12 amino acids. CDR3 coding DNA: TGTGCCAGCAGTGAACAGGGGTTCGAGCAGTACTTC. Translation gives CASSEQGFEQYF.

The chain is built from TRBV7-6 and TRBJ1-6; D ambiguous. Germline V lookup: CDR1 SGHVS, CDR2 FNYEAQ. The CDR3 extends over 13 amino acids. Between the trimmed V and J ends, which lost 3 bases and 7 bases, there was a span of 7 bases. CDR3 sequence reads: CASSFLTNSPLHF. For the CDR3, the DNA is TGTGCCAGCAGCTTTCTGACGAATTCACCCCTCCACTTT.